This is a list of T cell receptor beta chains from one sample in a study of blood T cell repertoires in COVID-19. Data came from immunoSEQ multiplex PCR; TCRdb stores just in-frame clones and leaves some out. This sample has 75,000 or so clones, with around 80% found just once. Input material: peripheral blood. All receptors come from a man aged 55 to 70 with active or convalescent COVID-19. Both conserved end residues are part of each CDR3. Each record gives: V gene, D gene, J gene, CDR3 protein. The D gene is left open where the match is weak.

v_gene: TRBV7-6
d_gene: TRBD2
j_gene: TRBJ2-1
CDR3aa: CASSLVLAGYNEQFF

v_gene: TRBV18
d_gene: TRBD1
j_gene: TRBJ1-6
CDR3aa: CASSPLSTGVNSPLHF

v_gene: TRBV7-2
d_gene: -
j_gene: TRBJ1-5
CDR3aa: CASSRGGGRVNQPQHF

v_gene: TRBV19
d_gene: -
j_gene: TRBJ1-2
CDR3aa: CASRTGLYGYTF

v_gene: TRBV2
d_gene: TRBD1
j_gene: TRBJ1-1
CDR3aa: CASSVGTATEAFF

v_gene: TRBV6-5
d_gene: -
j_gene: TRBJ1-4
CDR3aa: CASSYSGNNEKLFF

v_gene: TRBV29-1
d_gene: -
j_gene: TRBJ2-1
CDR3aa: CSVERSSYNEQFF

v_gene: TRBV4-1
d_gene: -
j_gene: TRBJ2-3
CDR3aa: CASRPVAASTDTQYF

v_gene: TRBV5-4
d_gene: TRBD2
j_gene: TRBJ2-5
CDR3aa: CASSSDSGGYRETQYF

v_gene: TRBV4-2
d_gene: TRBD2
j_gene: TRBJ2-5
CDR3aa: CASSLSGTSGGETQYF

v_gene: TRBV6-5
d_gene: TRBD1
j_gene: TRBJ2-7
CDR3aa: CASSYSWQGAFYEQYF

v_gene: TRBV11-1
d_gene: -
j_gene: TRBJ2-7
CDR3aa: CASSLGQSYEQYF

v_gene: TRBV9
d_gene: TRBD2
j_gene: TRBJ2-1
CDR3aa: CPRRAGGGSGFSSYNEQFF